The 14 T cell receptor beta chains below all came from one sample that was sequenced in a study of blood T cell repertoires in COVID-19. The data were produced by immunoSEQ multiplex PCR, yet TCRdb's version contains in-frame clones alone and is incomplete. The repertoire holds 150,000 to 200,000 clones, with 85% to 90% as singletons. The specimen sequenced was peripheral blood. The receptors were sampled from a woman in her 30s with active or convalescent COVID-19.

The rearrangement joins TRBV13 to TRBJ1-1; perhaps TRBD1 as D (6 bases). The CDR3 contains 16 residues. Germline V gene data show CDR1 as PRHDT and CDR2 as FYEKMQ (reference sequence). Trimming removed 2 bases from V and 6 bases from J, with 19 bases in between. Written as DNA, the CDR3 is TGTGCCAGCAGCTTACCTCTAAAAGGGGGGGAGGCTGAAGCTTTCTTT. It specifies CASSLPLKGGEAEAFF.

In its sample, this clone was seen once. This sequence joins TRBV16 and TRBJ2-1; 9 bases align to TRBD1. The germline V gene has CDR1 KGHSY and CDR2 FQNENV. The CDR3 has 15 amino acids. Germline trimming cut 1 base from V and 5 bases from J; bases unmatched to any gene: 3. CDR3 sequence reads: CASSQWGQGNNEQFF. In nucleotides, the CDR3 is TGTGCCAGCAGCCAATGGGGACAGGGAAACAATGAGCAGTTCTTC.

The J gene is TRBJ2-3, the V gene TRBV7-9, with 13 bases fitting TRBD2. Germline assignment: CDR1 SEHNR and CDR2 FQNEAQ (reference sequence). The CDR3 totals 16 residues. Trimming removed 5 bases from V and 2 bases from J; junction bases left unmatched: 4. CDR3 in amino acids: CASSLTSGRPTDTQYF. The CDR3 DNA reads as TGTGCCAGCAGCCTGACTAGCGGGAGGCCCACAGATACGCAGTATTTT.

This clone came up a few times. The chain joins TRBV19 to TRBJ1-5, with D maybe TRBD1 (5 bases). V lost 2 bases, J lost 6 bases, and 11 bases lay in between. Germline V gene data show CDR1 as LNHDA and CDR2 as SQIVND (reference sequence). This CDR3 region has 14 residues. Here the CDR3 DNA reads TGTGCCAGTAGTATAATCGGGGGTGGTCAGCCCCAGCATTTT. Protein product: CASSIIGGGQPQHF.

The CDR3 loop reads CASSPLTDYEQYF. Here the CDR3 DNA reads TGTGCCAGCAGCCCGCTGACAGACTACGAGCAGTACTTC. J is TRBJ2-7 and V is TRBV5-5; D might be TRBD1 (5 bases). V lost 4 bases to trimming and J lost 3 bases, with 11 bases between them. Germline V gene sequence: CDR1 SGHKS, CDR2 YYEKEE (reference sequence). This CDR3 contains 13 residues.

V usage is TRBV4-1 and J usage is TRBJ1-5; possibly TRBD1 for D (6 bases). This CDR3 comprises 16 residues. The V and J ends lost 1 base and 4 bases respectively, with 14 bases between them. CDR1 is MGHRA and CDR2 is YSYEKL in the germline V gene. CDR3: CASSQGGGGPNQPQHF. The CDR3 DNA is TGCGCCAGCAGCCAAGGTGGGGGGGGCCCAAATCAGCCCCAGCATTTT.

This sequence joins TRBV19 and TRBJ2-1, with D perhaps matching TRBD2 (7 bases). Germline CDR1 reads LNHDA; CDR2 reads SQIVND (reference sequence). The CDR3 loop spans 13 amino acids. Between the trimmed V and J ends, which lost 9 bases and 9 bases, there was a span of 18 bases. The CDR3 DNA sequence: TGTGCCAGCAAAGGGGGGGAGAGGAGTGAGCAGTTCTTC. Translated: CASKGGERSEQFF.

V usage is TRBV10-3 and J usage is TRBJ2-3; the D is unclear. The CDR3 spans 14 residues. Trimming stripped 6 bases from V and 2 bases from J, with 12 bases between. CDR1 and CDR2 from the germline V gene are ENHRY and SYGVKD. CDR3 amino acids: CAISQQKVTDTQYF. CDR3 nucleotides: TGTGCCATCAGCCAACAGAAAGTCACAGATACGCAGTATTTT.

The chain has TRBV7-9 and TRBJ2-3; 9 bases map to TRBD2. Germline V gene sequence: CDR1 SEHNR, CDR2 FQNEAQ (reference sequence). V shed 2 bases and J 0 bases; nucleotides not matched to a gene: 3. This CDR3 contains 16 residues. This CDR3 reads CASSLSTSGSTDTQYF. The CDR3 bases are TGTGCCAGCAGCTTATCCACTAGCGGGAGCACAGATACGCAGTATTTT.

The V gene is TRBV14, the J gene TRBJ1-1, with 8 bases aligning to TRBD1. Germline values: CDR1 SGHDN, CDR2 FVKESK. The CDR3 is made up of 14 amino acids. V dropped 4 bases and J dropped 5; count of bases not matched to a gene: 6. CDR3 in amino acids: CASSRNRGKTEAFF. The CDR3 DNA follows: TGTGCCAGCAGCCGGAACAGGGGGAAGACTGAAGCTTTCTTT. The full variable domain, in which reference TRBV14 and TRBJ1-1 provide the parts outside the CDR3, is EAGVTQFPSHSVIEKGQTVTLRCDPISGHDNLYWYRRVMGKEIKFLLHFVKESKQDESGMPNNRFLAERTGGTYSTLKVQPAELEDSGVYFCASSRNRGKTEAFFGQGTRLTVV.

The chain recombines TRBV10-2 with TRBJ2-1; 12 nucleotides line up with TRBD2. With V trimmed by 8 bases and J by 0 bases, 14 bases remained unmatched. Germline CDR1 is WSHSY and CDR2 is SAAADI. The CDR3 sequence is 19 residues long. The DNA for the CDR3 is TGCGCCAGCCAAGGTGGACTAGCGGGAAGTCCAAGCTCCTACAATGAGCAGTTCTTC. Translating gives CASQGGLAGSPSSYNEQFF.

The rearrangement uses TRBV28 and TRBJ1-1; D is ambiguous. The germline V gene has CDR1 MDHEN and CDR2 SYDVKM. This CDR3 has 12 residues. Trimming removed 8 bases at V and 0 bases at J, with 7 bases between. CDR3 in DNA: TGTGCCAGCGAAAGCTTGAACACTGAAGCTTTCTTT. It codes for CASESLNTEAFF.

The sample holds a few counts of this clone. The gene calls are TRBV6-6 and TRBJ2-3; 10 nucleotides match TRBD1. The CDR3 extends over 16 amino acids. Germline CDR1 MNHNY, CDR2 SVGAGI (reference sequence). J gave up 4 bases and V 2 bases, and 6 bases lay outside the gene matches. CDR3 sequence (DNA): TGTGCCAGCAGTTACGGTGGGACAGGGGTGGCAGATACGCAGTATTTT. Its protein is CASSYGGTGVADTQYF.

V usage is TRBV28 and J usage is TRBJ1-1; no firm D call. This CDR3 has 14 amino acids. V lost 4 bases and J lost 4, with 13 bases in between. Germline V gene lookup returns CDR1 MDHEN and CDR2 SYDVKM. CDR3 sequence reads: CASSSHYRATEAFF. The CDR3 DNA sequence: TGTGCCAGCAGTTCTCATTATAGAGCCACTGAAGCTTTCTTT.